This T cell receptor beta chain was found in a study of cytomegalovirus exposure and HLA in healthy donors. Findings and limits, study-wide: The majority of TCR sequences were rare, yet some public TCRs appeared in many donors. Later work showed greater clonal expansion in HLA-associated TCR beta chains than in equally common others. Cytomegalovirus-associated TCR beta chains were listed, numbering roughly 150. In presence/absence analyses, roughly uniform sequencing depth across donors was assumed.

PCR amplification relied on 60 Vbeta primers (plus 13 Jbeta primers). Sequenced by immunoSEQ multiplex PCR; TCRdb stores in-frame clones only, minus some. The sample yields about 160,000 clones, roughly three quarters seen once. Comments on this clone: What it binds is not known.

V lost 0 bases and J lost 8, with 4 bases in between. The CDR3 length is 11 residues. The germline CDR1 and CDR2 sequences are LGHNA and YNFKEQ. The TCR sequence derives from a man aged 55 to 69 in good health and CMV-seronegative. The material sequenced was PBMCs. J is TRBJ1-1 and V is TRBV4-2; the D is unclear. The CDR3 DNA reads as TGTGCCAGCAGCCAAGATCGGGAAGCTTTCTTT. It specifies CASSQDREAFF.